Only a few counts were recorded for the clone carrying this TCR beta chain. As yet, its antigen is unknown. This entry is derived from a study of T cell repertoires in cytomegalovirus infection. Study summary: Recently described HLA-C-restricted plus well-studied HLA-B-restricted CMV epitopes were used.

Germline CDR1 is LNHNV and CDR2 is YYDKDF (reference sequence). The CDR3 contains 14 residues. Trimming took 4 bases from V and 4 from J; bases not matched to a gene: 3. Findings of the study overall: What dominated the ex vivo response were HLA-C-restricted CMV-specific TCR beta clonotypes. Carriers of CMV and the relevant HLA type were discriminated by public TCR beta frequency.

TCRdb analysed the reads with MiXCR anew, one entry per CDR3 protein. The table has around 300,000 distinct CDR3 sequences, around 20% seen once. The receptor's source is a human donor in good health (CMV status not recorded). Some clones in this sample may be carry-over from other donors' samples. The source material was cultured PBMCs, sampled from culture after CMV antigen stimulation. The rearrangement joins TRBV15 to TRBJ2-1; TRBD2 matches at 8 bases. CDR3 sequence: CATSTAGVYNEQFF. In DNA form, the CDR3 reads TGTGCCACCAGCACAGCGGGAGTTTACAATGAGCAGTTCTTC.